The rows below give T cell receptor beta chains drawn from one sample of a study of cytomegalovirus exposure and HLA in healthy donors. Some clones are missing from TCRdb's copy, which holds only in-frame ones; the method was immunoSEQ multiplex PCR. The profile covers under 200,000 clones, with about 80% appearing a single time and about 1.3% taken by the ten largest. Sequencing was done on a sample of PBMCs. The receptors were sampled from a man aged 25-45 years in good health and CMV-seronegative. Both conserved end residues are trimmed from each CDR3.

>TRBJ2-1|TRBV6-5
ASGSRQAGGNEQF
>TRBJ1-1|TRBV11-2
ASSGSGTGTTEAF
>TRBJ1-1|TRBV28
ASSFPQGNTEAF
>TRBJ1-1|TRBV5-1
ASSLTGQGNTEAF
>TRBJ2-1|TRBV5-1
ASSLALYNEQF
>TRBJ2-4|TRBV7-2
ASSPGTVKNIQY
>TRBJ2-2|TRBV28
ASSLSGSLAGELF
>TRBJ2-7|TRBV6-5
ASSYSGTSLEQY
>TRBJ1-1|TRBV2
ASSEVRKDTEAF
>TRBJ1-2|TRBV18
ASSTGMGGYT
>TRBJ1-1|TRBV30
AWSEGQGAVYPEAF
>TRBJ2-1|TRBV5-6
ASSLARLGLANEQF
>TRBJ1-2|TRBV6-5
ASSYPQGSVYGYT
>TRBJ1-1|TRBV18
ASSPRGVNTEAF
>TRBJ1-1|TRBV28
ASSSPQGPGTEAF
>TRBJ1-1|TRBV4-1
ASSQLLGEVHTEAF
>TRBJ1-2|TRBV2
ASTEEVGDYGYT